This is a list of T cell receptor beta chains from one sample in a study of blood T cell repertoires in COVID-19. Using immunoSEQ multiplex PCR, the repertoire was profiled, and TCRdb retains in-frame clones only, with some absent. The sample contains over 85,000 clones, about four fifths of which appear only once. The sequenced sample consisted of peripheral blood. The receptor source for this set is a woman aged 60-75 years with acute or convalescent COVID-19. Each CDR3 is given with its conserved first and last residue.

TRBV6-5 | CASSFHGSGGGEKLFF
TRBV29-1 | CSAATGSGNTIYF
TRBV29-1 | CSVDRFDGNEQFF
TRBV6-9 | CASSLGRGPLMETQYF
TRBV7-3 | CASSPMGGAYNEQFF
TRBV18 | CASSPQGKEGTDTQYF
TRBV2 | CASLQGDYTEAFF
TRBV11-3 | CASSLDTQGSYEQYF
TRBV11-3 | CASSFLGARGYTF
TRBV12-3/TRBV12-4 | CASSLRDLRGYTF
TRBV4-2 | CASSQDPDRAVRNGYTF
TRBV3-1/TRBV3-2 | CASSRPGETQYF
TRBV9 | CASSGGLGETQYF
TRBV15 | CATSTSRGGSDQPQHF
TRBV10-3 | CASGTGEGNTIYF
TRBV5-4 | CASSRDSYYGYTF
TRBV9 | CASSEAGGPSYEQYF
TRBV28 | CASSIKQGLEELFF
TRBV7-9 | CASSSGYSGNTIYF
TRBV18 | CASSPNTAANYGYTF
TRBV7-6 | CASSHSIFRGTGELFF
TRBV12-3/TRBV12-4 | CASSGGYTEAFF
TRBV6-6 | CASSQTGILNSPLHF
TRBV4-1 | CASSQGRWRGRTDTQYF
TRBV9 | CASSVFGQPNTEAFF
TRBV4-3 | CASSQVAGEVTEAFF
TRBV4-2 | CASSQVHSSYNSPLHF
TRBV29-1 | CSVQTQTGAPQHF
TRBV4-1 | CASSPNFVRYNEQFF
TRBV3-1/TRBV3-2 | CASSQPNRRPEAFF
TRBV5-5 | CASSRRDSNTEAFF
TRBV6-5 | CASSLQGVFGYTF
TRBV6-2/TRBV6-3 | CASSYPPGWGNQPQHF
TRBV5-4 | CASSTKQGGNEQFF
TRBV5-5 | CASSSPTRETQYF
TRBV19 | CASSLSRDSSGNTIYF
TRBV30 | CAWSVHRGGGYTF
TRBV4-2 | CASSQGGVEFPEAFF
TRBV13 | CASSPRPGTSGGPTSSEQYF
TRBV7-2 | CASSLQQGSKLFF
TRBV28 | CASSSSFQGGSNQPQHF
TRBV7-2 | CASSFGGPADQPQHF
TRBV19 | CASSIWGQGLEAFF